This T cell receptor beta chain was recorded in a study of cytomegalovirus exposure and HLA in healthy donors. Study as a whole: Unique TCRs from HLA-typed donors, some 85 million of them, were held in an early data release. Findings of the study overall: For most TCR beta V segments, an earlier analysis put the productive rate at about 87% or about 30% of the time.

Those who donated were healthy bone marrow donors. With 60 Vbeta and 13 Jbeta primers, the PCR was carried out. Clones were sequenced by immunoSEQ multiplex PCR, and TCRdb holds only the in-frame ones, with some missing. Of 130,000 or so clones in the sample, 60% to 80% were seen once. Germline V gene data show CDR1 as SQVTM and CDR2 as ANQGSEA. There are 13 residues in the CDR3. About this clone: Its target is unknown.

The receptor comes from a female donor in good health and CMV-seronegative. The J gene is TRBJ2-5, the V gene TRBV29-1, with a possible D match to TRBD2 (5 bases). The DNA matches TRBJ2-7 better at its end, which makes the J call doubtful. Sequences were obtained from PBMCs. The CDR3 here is CSVHTRNSYEQYF. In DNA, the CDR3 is TGCAGCGTTCACACTAGAAATTCCTACGAGCAGTACTTC.